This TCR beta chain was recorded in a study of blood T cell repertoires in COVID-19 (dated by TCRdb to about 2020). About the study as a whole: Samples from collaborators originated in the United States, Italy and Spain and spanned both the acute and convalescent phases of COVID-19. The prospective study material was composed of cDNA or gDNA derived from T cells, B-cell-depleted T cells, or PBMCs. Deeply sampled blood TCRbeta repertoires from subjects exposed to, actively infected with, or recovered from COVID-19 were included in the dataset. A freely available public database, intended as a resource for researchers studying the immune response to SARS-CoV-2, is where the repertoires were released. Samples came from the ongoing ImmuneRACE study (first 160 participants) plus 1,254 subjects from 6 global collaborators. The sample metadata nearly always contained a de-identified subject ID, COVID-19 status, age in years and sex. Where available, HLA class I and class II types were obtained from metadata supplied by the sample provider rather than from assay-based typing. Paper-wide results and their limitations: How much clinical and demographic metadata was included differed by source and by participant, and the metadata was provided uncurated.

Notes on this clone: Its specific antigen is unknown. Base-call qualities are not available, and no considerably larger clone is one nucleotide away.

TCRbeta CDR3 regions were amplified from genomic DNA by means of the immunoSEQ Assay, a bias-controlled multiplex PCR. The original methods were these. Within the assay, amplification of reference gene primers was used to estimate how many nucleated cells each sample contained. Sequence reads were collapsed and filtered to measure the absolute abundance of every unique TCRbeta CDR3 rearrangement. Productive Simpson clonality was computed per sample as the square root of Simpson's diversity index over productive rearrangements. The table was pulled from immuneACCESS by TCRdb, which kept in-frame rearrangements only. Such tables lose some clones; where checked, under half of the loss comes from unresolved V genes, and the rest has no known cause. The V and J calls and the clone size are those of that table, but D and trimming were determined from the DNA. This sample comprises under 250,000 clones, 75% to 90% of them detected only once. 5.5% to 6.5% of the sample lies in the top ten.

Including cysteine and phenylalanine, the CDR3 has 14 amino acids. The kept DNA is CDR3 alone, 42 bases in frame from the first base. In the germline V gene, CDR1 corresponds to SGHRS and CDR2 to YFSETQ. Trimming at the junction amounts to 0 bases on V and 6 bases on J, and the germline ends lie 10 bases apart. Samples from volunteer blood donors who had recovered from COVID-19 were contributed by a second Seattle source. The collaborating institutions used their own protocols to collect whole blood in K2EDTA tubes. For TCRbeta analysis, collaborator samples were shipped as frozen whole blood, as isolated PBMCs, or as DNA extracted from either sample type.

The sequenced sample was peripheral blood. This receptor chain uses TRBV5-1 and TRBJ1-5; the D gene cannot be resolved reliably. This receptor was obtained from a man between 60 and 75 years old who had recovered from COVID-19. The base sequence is TGCGCCAGCAGCTTGGACCCGGTCGGTCAGCCCCAGCATTTT. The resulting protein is CASSLDPVGQPQHF. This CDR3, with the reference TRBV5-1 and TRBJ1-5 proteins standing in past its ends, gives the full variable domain KAGVTQTPRYLIKTRGQQVTLSCSPISGHRSVSWYQQTPGQGLQFLFEYFSETQRNKGNFPGRFSGRQFSNSRSEMNVSTLELGDSALYLCASSLDPVGQPQHFGDGTRLSIL.